The next 18 T cell receptor beta chains were all read from a single sample in a study of control samples from healthy donors and cancer patients. Method: immunoSEQ multiplex PCR; TCRdb's copy keeps in-frame clones and lacks some. The table has roughly 80,000 clones, almost 95% seen once. Input material: blood. Receptor source: a woman aged 60 to 75 in good health.

The chain is built from TRBV15 and TRBJ2-1; 7 bases agree with TRBD2. The CDR3 covers 18 residues. Losses at the gene ends were 0 bases for V and 4 bases for J; bases not matched to a gene: 12. The germline V gene has CDR1 LNHNV and CDR2 YYDKDF (reference sequence). The CDR3 DNA reads TGTGCCACCAGCAGAGATTCCACCCCGGGACTACTTTACAATGAGCAGTTCTTC. Encoded protein: CATSRDSTPGLLYNEQFF.

The chain joins TRBV9 to TRBJ2-2, with unresolved D. The CDR3 has 14 amino acids. The ends were cut back, 0 bases at V and 7 bases at J, with 10 bases in the middle. From germline, CDR1 is SGDLS and CDR2 YYNGEE. The CDR3 coding sequence is TGTGCCAGCAGCGTAGTAATGGCTAGCGGGGAGCTGTTTTTT. Its translation is CASSVVMASGELFF.

V gene TRBV19 combines with J gene TRBJ1-2; D unresolved. This CDR3 contains 15 residues. V dropped 5 bases and J dropped 4 bases, with 17 bases sitting between them. Germline V gene data show CDR1 as LNHDA and CDR2 as SQIVND (reference sequence). CDR3 nucleotides: TGTGCCAGTAGTTTAGGGCGGCAGCTGAGCTATGGCTACACCTTC. This sequence encodes CASSLGRQLSYGYTF.

The chain uses TRBV10-3 and TRBJ2-3; the match to TRBD2 covers 9 bases. There are 17 residues in the CDR3. Germline V gene data show CDR1 as ENHRY and CDR2 as SYGVKD. J lost 0 bases, V lost 6 bases, and 10 bases had no gene match. The CDR3 bases are TGTGCCATCAGAAGGGGACTAGCAGATACAAGCACAGATACGCAGTATTTT. It codes for CAIRRGLADTSTDTQYF.

V usage is TRBV5-4 and J usage is TRBJ2-5, with a weak D call TRBD1 (8 bases). V was pared by 4 bases and J by 5 bases, with 15 bases between. Germline V gives CDR1 SGHNT, CDR2 YYREEE (reference sequence). The CDR3 runs 14 residues. In DNA, the CDR3 is TGTGCCAGCAGCCACAAGCGGGACAGGGAGACCCAGTACTTC. Translation gives CASSHKRDRETQYF.

CDR3 sequence: CASSLQREQETQYF. The CDR3 nucleotides are TGTGCCAGCAGTCTCCAACGGGAGCAAGAGACCCAGTACTTC. The gene calls are TRBV6-5 and TRBJ2-5; possible D gene TRBD2, 6 bases. Germline CDR1 MNHEY, CDR2 SVGAGI. The CDR3 has 14 amino acids. The V end was cut by 5 bases, the J end by 2 bases, with 12 bases between.

The gene calls are TRBV28 and TRBJ1-4; 7 bases fit TRBD1. Germline V gives CDR1 MDHEN, CDR2 SYDVKM. The CDR3 extends over 17 amino acids. V shed 6 bases and J 0 bases; nucleotides not matched to a gene: 10. The CDR3, as DNA: TGTGCCAGCAGACTTGAGGGGGCCGGGGCAACTAATGAAAAACTGTTTTTT. This gives the protein CASRLEGAGATNEKLFF.

The table lists this clone with a few counts. The genes are TRBV7-9 and TRBJ1-2; possibly TRBD1 for D (5 bases). With 1 base removed from V and 0 bases from J, the gap between germline ends came to 9 bases. CDR1 is SEHNR and CDR2 is FQNEAQ in the germline V gene (reference sequence). The length of the CDR3 is 15 residues. The CDR3: CASSLGQSANYGYTF. The DNA of the CDR3 is TGTGCCAGCAGCTTAGGACAGTCAGCTAACTATGGCTACACCTTC.

J is TRBJ2-7 and V is TRBV11-2, with no clear D. Per the germline V gene, CDR1 is SGHAT and CDR2 is FQNNGV. The germline V and J ends were trimmed by 5 bases and 4 bases, with 12 bases remaining between them. This CDR3 is built from 13 residues. The CDR3 DNA sequence: TGTGCCAGCAGCAGTCGGGCCGAATACGAGCAGTACTTC. The encoded protein is CASSSRAEYEQYF. The variable domain in full, completed from reference TRBV11-2 and TRBJ2-7, reads EAGVAQSPRYKIIEKRQSVAFWCNPISGHATLYWYQQILGQGPKLLIQFQNNGVVDDSQLPKDRFSAERLKGVDSTLKIQPAKLEDSAVYLCASSSRAEYEQYFGPGTRLTVT.

The chain combines TRBV29-1 with TRBJ2-1; 8 nucleotides match TRBD1. Losses at the gene ends were 0 bases for V and 6 bases for J; bases not matched to a gene: 7. Germline CDR1 and CDR2: SQVTM and ANQGSEA. The CDR3 loop spans 15 amino acids. CDR3 nucleotides: TGCAGCGTTGAAGATCTGAGACAGGGGCCCAATGAGCAGTTCTTC. This codes for CSVEDLRQGPNEQFF.

This chain uses TRBV7-2 with TRBJ2-1, with D uncertain. The germline V and J ends were trimmed by 5 bases and 4 bases, with 12 bases remaining between them. The CDR3 covers 14 residues. The germline V gene encodes CDR1 SGHTA and CDR2 FQGNSA. The CDR3 is CASSPPTTYNEQFF. The CDR3 nucleotides read TGTGCCAGCAGCCCCCCCACAACTTACAATGAGCAGTTCTTC.

The chain joins TRBV30 to TRBJ2-5, with 7 positions matching TRBD2. This CDR3 is built from 13 residues. V lost 0 bases to trimming and J lost 2 bases; unmatched junction nucleotides: 0. The V gene's germline CDR1 is GTSNPN and CDR2 SVGIG (reference sequence). This chain's CDR3 is CAWSVLAQETQYF. The CDR3 DNA reads TGTGCCTGGAGTGTACTAGCGCAAGAGACCCAGTACTTC.

This chain uses TRBV12-3 or TRBV12-4 with TRBJ1-1; tentatively, D is TRBD1 (5 bases). The CDR3 loop spans 12 amino acids. V was pared by 5 bases and J by 6 bases, with 10 bases between. In nucleotides, the CDR3 is TGTGCCAGCAGTATTCAGGGACCTGAAGCTTTCTTT. As protein: CASSIQGPEAFF.

J is TRBJ1-1 and V is TRBV7-8; 11 nucleotides align to TRBD1. The CDR3 sequence is 16 residues long. Germline CDR1 reads SGHVS; CDR2 reads FQNEAQ. J was trimmed by 3 bases and V by 5 bases; bases with no gene match: 8. CDR3 nucleotide sequence: TGTGCCAGCAGCCCGGGGACAGGGGGTCGTTACACTGAAGCTTTCTTT. The encoded protein is CASSPGTGGRYTEAFF. The whole variable domain, remainder taken from reference TRBV7-8 and TRBJ1-1, is GAGVSQSPRYKVAKRGQDVALRCDPISGHVSLFWYQQALGQGPEFLTYFQNEAQLDKSGLPSDRFFAERPEGSVSTLKIQRTQQEDSAVYLCASSPGTGGRYTEAFFGQGTRLTVV.

V is TRBV7-2 and J is TRBJ1-2, with no clear D. The V and J ends lost 5 bases and 1 base respectively, with 5 bases between them. Germline CDR1 is SGHTA and CDR2 is FQGNSA. The CDR3 runs to 12 residues. The CDR3 DNA follows: TGTGCCAGCAGCCTGGATAACTATGGCTACACCTTC. Encoded protein: CASSLDNYGYTF.

V gene TRBV2 combines with J gene TRBJ2-2; D may match TRBD1 or TRBD2 (5 bases each). With 9 bases removed from V and 10 bases from J, the gap between germline ends came to 6 bases. Per germline, CDR1 SNHLY and CDR2 FYNNEI. The CDR3 is 9 amino acids. CDR3 residues: CASGTELFF. The CDR3 DNA reads TGTGCCAGTGGGACGGAGCTGTTTTTT.

The V gene is TRBV28, the J gene TRBJ1-1; a possible D gene is TRBD1 (6 bases). This CDR3 has 13 amino acids. Germline lookup yields CDR1 MDHEN and CDR2 SYDVKM. V was clipped by 2 bases and J by 8 bases, with 12 bases between them. Here the CDR3 reads CASSLGQSGEAFF. CDR3 coding DNA: TGTGCCAGCAGTTTAGGACAGTCTGGAGAAGCTTTCTTT.

This chain links TRBV12-2 with TRBJ1-5; TRBD1 reflects the table's D call only, with no check against the DNA. TRBV12-2 is flagged as a pseudogene. This CDR3 region has 14 residues. The CDR3 region has the DNA TGTGCAAGCGAACACAGGAACCGCAATCAGCCCCAGCATTTT. As protein: CASEHRNRNQPQHF.